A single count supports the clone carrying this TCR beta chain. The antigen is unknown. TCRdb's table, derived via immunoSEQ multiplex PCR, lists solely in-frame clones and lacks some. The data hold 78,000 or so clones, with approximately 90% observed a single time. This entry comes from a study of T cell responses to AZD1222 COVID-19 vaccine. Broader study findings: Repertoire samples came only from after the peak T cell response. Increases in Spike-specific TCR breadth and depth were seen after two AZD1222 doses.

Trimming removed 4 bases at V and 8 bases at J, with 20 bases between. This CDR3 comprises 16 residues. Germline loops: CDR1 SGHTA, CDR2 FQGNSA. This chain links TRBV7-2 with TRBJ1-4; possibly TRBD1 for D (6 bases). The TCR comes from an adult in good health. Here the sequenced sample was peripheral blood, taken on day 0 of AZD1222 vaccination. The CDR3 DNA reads TGTGCCAGCAGCTACCCGTTAGGGGGGGGCCGAGAAAAACTGTTTTTT. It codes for CASSYPLGGGREKLFF.